The present T cell receptor (beta chain) was sequenced within a study of cytomegalovirus exposure and HLA in healthy donors. Study-level findings and limits: As was reported, the classifier diagnosed cytomegalovirus status with high specificity and sensitivity. Accurate predictions that matched the HLA-A and HLA-B alleles of most subjects were reportedly made from TCR beta sequences. While the bulk of TCR sequences proved rare, some public TCRs turned up in many donors.

Germline V CDR1 and CDR2: SGHVS, FNYEAQ. Trimming left V 5 bases short and J 3 bases short, with 14 bases between. The CDR3 loop spans 14 amino acids. To note about this clone: Its antigen is still unknown.

13 Jbeta primers and 60 Vbeta primers were used for the PCR. Sequencing was performed with immunoSEQ multiplex PCR; in TCRdb, only in-frame clones are kept and a portion is missing. The repertoire holds over 120,000 clones, with around three quarters as singletons. This TCR came from a young woman in good health and CMV-seropositive. Sequenced: PBMCs. V usage is TRBV7-6 and J usage is TRBJ2-7; D is possibly TRBD1 (5 bases). The CDR3 here is CASSLTRGSYEQYF. The CDR3 nucleotides are TGTGCCAGCAGCCTGACAAGGGGCAGCTACGAGCAGTACTTC.